These T cell receptor beta chains were read from a single sample in a study of blood T cell repertoires in COVID-19. This table comes from immunoSEQ multiplex PCR, and its TCRdb copy is limited to in-frame clones, with some not included. The sample shows approximately 200,000 clones, 70% to 80% of them seen only once. Sequencing input: peripheral blood. The receptors were sampled from a woman aged 40 to 50 with COVID-19, enrolled during active disease. Each CDR3 is given with its conserved first and last residue. The order of the fields is D gene, V gene, J gene, clone size, CDR3 protein, CDR3 DNA. D genes are given only for firm matches. A row's size may be missing; if present it is once, few, many or a size class.

>TRBD1|TRBV19|TRBJ1-4|-
CATQGGPINEKLFF
TGTGCGACCCAAGGGGGCCCTATCAATGAAAAACTGTTTTTT
>-|TRBV10-3|TRBJ1-2|once
CAISEGGGNGGDYGYTF
TGTGCCATCAGTGAGGGGGGGGGCAATGGTGGTGACTATGGCTACACCTTC
>TRBD1|TRBV7-9|TRBJ2-7|-
CASSKTGTGSYEQYF
TGTGCCAGCAGCAAGACCGGGACAGGGTCGTACGAGCAGTACTTC
>TRBD2|TRBV6-5|TRBJ2-1|-
CASFDLAGGYNEQFF
TGTGCCAGCTTCGATCTAGCGGGAGGCTACAATGAGCAGTTCTTC
>-|TRBV29-1|TRBJ2-2|few
CSVAYTGELFF
TGCAGCGTTGCGTACACCGGGGAGCTGTTTTTT
>TRBD1|TRBV5-1|TRBJ2-5|-
CASSFYQQGDQYF
TGCGCCAGCAGCTTTTATCAACAGGGGGACCAGTACTTC
>-|TRBV27|TRBJ1-5|-
CASSPGRTQPQHF
TGTGCCAGCAGTCCGGGGAGGACTCAGCCCCAGCATTTT
>-|TRBV5-1|TRBJ1-6|-
CASSLAAGMDSPLHF
TGCGCCAGCAGCTTGGCCGCAGGGATGGATTCACCCCTCCACTTT
>-|TRBV15|TRBJ2-7|once
CATSRDIVQSYEQYF
TGTGCCACCAGCAGAGATATTGTTCAGTCCTACGAGCAGTACTTC
>TRBD2|TRBV12-3/TRBV12-4|TRBJ2-3|-
CASSPGGDTQYF
TGTGCCAGCAGCCCGGGGGGAGATACGCAGTATTTT
>TRBD1|TRBV11-1|TRBJ1-4|-
CASSSGDRRLFF
TGTGCCAGCAGCTCAGGGGACAGGAGACTGTTTTTT
>-|TRBV2|TRBJ1-2|-
CASSDHGGNYGYTF
TGTGCCAGCAGTGACCACGGGGGAAACTATGGCTACACCTTC
>TRBD1|TRBV7-8|TRBJ1-5|-
CASSAQGDQPQHF
TGTGCCAGCAGCGCACAGGGGGATCAGCCCCAGCATTTT
>-|TRBV12-3/TRBV12-4|TRBJ2-5|-
CASQRGFGETQYF
TGTGCCAGCCAGCGTGGGTTTGGGGAGACCCAGTACTTC
>TRBD1|TRBV5-4|TRBJ2-1|-
CASRGQGYYNEQFF
TGTGCCAGCAGAGGACAGGGGTATTACAATGAGCAGTTCTTC
>-|TRBV18|TRBJ2-1|-
CASSPLAGPSYNEQFF
TGTGCCAGCTCACCATTGGCGGGACCATCCTACAATGAGCAGTTCTTC
>-|TRBV7-2|TRBJ1-6|-
CASSSLTGAYNSPLHF
TGTGCCAGCAGCTCCTTAACAGGCGCCTATAATTCACCCCTCCACTTT
>-|TRBV5-6|TRBJ1-3|-
CASSSDSFGNTIYF
TGTGCCAGCAGTTCGGACAGTTTTGGAAACACCATATATTTT
>TRBD1|TRBV11-3|TRBJ1-5|few
CVQGQGYQPQHF
TGTGTACAGGGACAGGGGTACCAGCCCCAGCATTTT
>TRBD1|TRBV5-4|TRBJ2-2|-
CASSVDRGRVAGELFF
TGTGCCAGCAGCGTGGACAGGGGGCGCGTTGCCGGGGAGCTGTTTTTT
>TRBD2|TRBV9|TRBJ2-1|-
CASSVGLAGDPYNEQFF
TGTGCCAGCAGCGTCGGACTAGCGGGGGACCCCTACAATGAGCAGTTCTTC
>-|TRBV5-1|TRBJ1-6|few
CASSLATGNLYNSPLHF
TGCGCCAGCAGCTTGGCAACAGGGAATCTCTATAATTCACCCCTCCACTTT
>TRBD1|TRBV29-1|TRBJ1-1|-
CSVASQGAEAFF
TGCAGCGTTGCAAGCCAGGGGGCTGAAGCTTTCTTT
>TRBD2|TRBV3-1/TRBV3-2|TRBJ2-3|once
CASSPPGGLRDTQYF
TGTGCCAGCAGCCCCCCGGGGGGGCTTAGAGATACGCAGTATTTT
>-|TRBV7-2|TRBJ1-6|-
CATGQYNSPLHF
TGTGCCACCGGACAATATAATTCACCCCTCCACTTT
>-|TRBV10-3|TRBJ2-5|-
CAISNLRAAGRRGETQYF
TGTGCCATCAGTAACCTCCGGGCCGCAGGGAGGCGAGGAGAGACCCAGTACTTC
>TRBD2|TRBV6-1|TRBJ2-3|many
CASSETGTRISDTQYF
TGTGCCAGCAGTGAGACCGGGACTAGAATTTCAGATACGCAGTATTTT
>-|TRBV18|TRBJ1-5|-
CASSEGNQPQHF
TGTGCCAGCTCTGAGGGTAATCAGCCCCAGCATTTT
>TRBD2|TRBV9|TRBJ2-7|-
CASSVNGVAGGEQYF
TGTGCCAGCAGCGTAAATGGGGTAGCGGGAGGCGAGCAGTACTTC
>-|TRBV5-1|TRBJ1-2|-
CASSLRQGRPHGYTF
TGCGCCAGCAGCTTGCGGCAGGGCCGACCCCATGGCTACACCTTC
>TRBD2|TRBV7-8|TRBJ2-3|-
CASSSGRDDTQYF
TGTGCCAGCAGCTCCGGGAGGGATGATACGCAGTATTTT
>TRBD2|TRBV10-2|TRBJ2-7|-
CASRRLAGPYEQYF
TGCGCCAGCAGGAGACTAGCGGGGCCCTACGAGCAGTACTTC
>TRBD1|TRBV5-1|TRBJ1-5|-
CASSFSGQGQPQHF
TGCGCCAGCAGCTTCTCAGGACAGGGTCAGCCCCAGCATTTT